The 14 T cell receptor beta chains below all came from one sample that was sequenced in a study of cytomegalovirus exposure and HLA in healthy donors. Amplification used 60 Vbeta primers and 13 Jbeta primers. TCRdb's copy holds only in-frame clones and misses some; the assay was immunoSEQ multiplex PCR. The table shows 100,000 to 150,000 clones, with approximately 80% occurring only once. Sequenced input: PBMCs. The receptors derive from a woman in her sixties or seventies in good health and CMV-seronegative.

V usage is TRBV19 and J usage is TRBJ2-2; TRBD1 is a possible D gene (7 bases). This CDR3 spans 15 amino acids. Trimming pared 3 bases from V and 5 bases from J, leaving 13 bases between. Germline loops: CDR1 LNHDA, CDR2 SQIVND (reference sequence). CDR3 sequence reads: CASSIPGGRTGELFF. The CDR3, as DNA: TGTGCCAGTAGTATCCCAGGGGGGAGGACCGGGGAGCTGTTTTTT.

A few counts support this clone. J is TRBJ1-6 and V is TRBV10-2; D is unclear. CDR1 and CDR2 from the germline V gene are WSHSY and SAAADI. V gave up 8 bases and J gave up 0 bases, with 14 bases separating them. CDR3 size: 16 residues. The CDR3 loop reads CASLAGASSYNSPLHF. CDR3 bases: TGCGCCAGCCTGGCCGGTGCTAGCTCCTATAATTCACCCCTCCACTTT.

The rearrangement links TRBV7-7 to TRBJ1-1, with D tentatively TRBD1 (5 bases). Per the germline V gene, CDR1 is SSHAT and CDR2 is FNYEAQ (reference sequence). There are 15 residues in the CDR3. V lost 6 bases and J 1 base, leaving 15 bases between the germline ends. Here the CDR3 DNA reads TGTGCCAGCAGTTTGGTCGGGGGGGAGAACACTGAAGCTTTCTTT. It codes for CASSLVGGENTEAFF.

V and J are TRBV27 and TRBJ2-5, with 7 nucleotides matching TRBD2. Trimming took 3 bases from V and 0 from J; bases not matched to a gene: 7. CDR1 and CDR2 from the germline V gene are MNHEY and SMNVEV (reference sequence). The CDR3 totals 16 residues. DNA of the CDR3: TGTGCCAGCAGTTTGTCGCTAGCGGCCTACCAAGAGACCCAGTACTTC. The encoded protein is CASSLSLAAYQETQYF.

CDR3 amino acids: CASSQDGASGGGEQFF. The CDR3 DNA follows: TGCGCCAGCAGCCAAGATGGAGCTAGCGGTGGTGGTGAGCAGTTCTTC. The chain links TRBV4-1 to TRBJ2-1; 7 bases line up with TRBD2. The germline V gene encodes CDR1 MGHRA and CDR2 YSYEKL. V dropped 0 bases and J dropped 9; count of bases not matched to a gene: 11. This CDR3 is built from 16 residues.

This chain connects TRBV7-2 to TRBJ2-5; TRBD1 aligns across 11 bases. Losses at the gene ends were 5 bases for V and 7 bases for J; bases not matched to a gene: 15. In germline, CDR1 is SGHTA, CDR2 FQGNSA. The CDR3 has 17 amino acids. CDR3 residues: CASSPVGTGGGGRTQYF. CDR3 coding DNA: TGTGCCAGCAGCCCAGTCGGGACAGGGGGGGGAGGTAGGACCCAGTACTTC. Filled out from reference TRBV7-2 and TRBJ2-5, the complete variable domain reads GAGVSQSPSNKVTEKGKDVELRCDPISGHTALYWYRQSLGQGLEFLIYFQGNSAPDKSGLPSDRFSAERTGGSVSTLTIQRTQQEDSAVYLCASSPVGTGGGGRTQYFGPGTRLLVL.

Turning to this clone: A read error may account for a junction end that differs from germline. This sequence joins TRBV28 and TRBJ1-5; D perhaps matches TRBD1 (5 bases). The CDR3 totals 12 residues. Per germline, CDR1 MDHEN and CDR2 SYDVKM. The CDR3 nucleotides read TGTGCCAGCAGTTTACTCGTGGGGGGAAGTGATTTT. Its protein is CASSLLVGGSDF.

The rearrangement uses TRBV27 and TRBJ2-1; a weak D match, TRBD1 (7 bases). The V gene lost 3 bases and the J gene lost 5 bases, with 11 bases spanning the gap. The CDR3 runs 14 residues. Germline CDR1 MNHEY, CDR2 SMNVEV (reference sequence). DNA for the CDR3: TGTGCCAGCAGTTTCTCCAGGGGGGACAATGAGCAGTTCTTC. Amino acids: CASSFSRGDNEQFF.

This sequence joins TRBV7-9 and TRBJ1-1; 8 bases line up with TRBD1. CDR3 length equals 13 residues. Looked up from germline, CDR1 is SEHNR and CDR2 is FQNEAQ (reference sequence). V lost 3 bases and J lost 4; bases outside the gene matches: 1. CDR3 bases: TGTGCCAGCAGCTTCACAGGGGGCACTGAAGCTTTCTTT. It translates to CASSFTGGTEAFF.

This chain joins TRBV18 and TRBJ2-1, with a weak D call TRBD2 (6 bases). CDR1 KGHSH and CDR2 LQKENI come from the germline V gene. The CDR3 extends over 15 amino acids. Between the trimmed V and J ends, which lost 0 bases and 2 bases, there was a span of 8 bases. The CDR3 reads CASSPPTGAYNEQFF. In nucleotides, the CDR3 is TGTGCCAGCTCACCACCAACGGGAGCCTACAATGAGCAGTTCTTC. The full variable domain, with the rest looked up from reference TRBV18 and TRBJ2-1, is NAGVMQNPRHLVRRRGQEARLRCSPMKGHSHVYWYRQLPEEGLKFMVYLQKENIIDESGMPKERFSAEFPKEGPSILRIQQVVRGDSAAYFCASSPPTGAYNEQFFGPGTRLTVL.

This clone has just one count. The chain employs TRBV15 and TRBJ1-2; TRBD1 matches 8 bases. Trimming cost V 0 bases and J 8 bases; bases outside gene matches: 17. The germline V gene encodes CDR1 LNHNV and CDR2 YYDKDF (reference sequence). The CDR3 runs 18 residues. The CDR3 protein is CATSRDLRTGFLLRGYTF. The CDR3 DNA is TGTGCCACCAGCAGAGATCTCAGGACAGGGTTTTTGTTGCGCGGCTACACCTTC.

The chain joins TRBV7-2 to TRBJ1-2; D is possibly TRBD1 (5 bases). Germline V gene sequence: CDR1 SGHTA, CDR2 FQGNSA. The V gene lost 3 bases and the J gene lost 2 bases, with 10 bases spanning the gap. This CDR3 region has 14 residues. The CDR3 nucleotides read TGTGCCAGCAGCTTGATCGCAGGGAACTATGGCTACACCTTC. It yields the protein CASSLIAGNYGYTF.

This clone is medium-sized. The chain uses TRBV6-4 and TRBJ1-2, with 7 bases lining up with TRBD1. The CDR3 runs 16 residues. Germline V gene data show CDR1 as MRHNA and CDR2 as SNTAGT. V trimming: 6 bases; J trimming: 4 bases; junction bases outside the gene matches: 14. CDR3 coding DNA: TGTGCCAGCAGCCGCAACGGGGGGGACAGCTCCTATGGCTACACCTTC. It codes for CASSRNGGDSSYGYTF.

The rearrangement joins TRBV7-8 to TRBJ1-1; D possibly corresponds to TRBD1 (6 bases). The V and J ends lost 5 bases and 0 bases respectively, with 13 bases between them. Germline values: CDR1 SGHVS, CDR2 FQNEAQ. This CDR3 comprises 15 residues. The CDR3 DNA sequence: TGTGCCAGCAGCCCCCCGGACAGAATGAACACTGAAGCTTTCTTT. This translates into CASSPPDRMNTEAFF. Full variable domain (rest looked up from reference TRBV7-8 and TRBJ1-1): GAGVSQSPRYKVAKRGQDVALRCDPISGHVSLFWYQQALGQGPEFLTYFQNEAQLDKSGLPSDRFFAERPEGSVSTLKIQRTQQEDSAVYLCASSPPDRMNTEAFFGQGTRLTVV.